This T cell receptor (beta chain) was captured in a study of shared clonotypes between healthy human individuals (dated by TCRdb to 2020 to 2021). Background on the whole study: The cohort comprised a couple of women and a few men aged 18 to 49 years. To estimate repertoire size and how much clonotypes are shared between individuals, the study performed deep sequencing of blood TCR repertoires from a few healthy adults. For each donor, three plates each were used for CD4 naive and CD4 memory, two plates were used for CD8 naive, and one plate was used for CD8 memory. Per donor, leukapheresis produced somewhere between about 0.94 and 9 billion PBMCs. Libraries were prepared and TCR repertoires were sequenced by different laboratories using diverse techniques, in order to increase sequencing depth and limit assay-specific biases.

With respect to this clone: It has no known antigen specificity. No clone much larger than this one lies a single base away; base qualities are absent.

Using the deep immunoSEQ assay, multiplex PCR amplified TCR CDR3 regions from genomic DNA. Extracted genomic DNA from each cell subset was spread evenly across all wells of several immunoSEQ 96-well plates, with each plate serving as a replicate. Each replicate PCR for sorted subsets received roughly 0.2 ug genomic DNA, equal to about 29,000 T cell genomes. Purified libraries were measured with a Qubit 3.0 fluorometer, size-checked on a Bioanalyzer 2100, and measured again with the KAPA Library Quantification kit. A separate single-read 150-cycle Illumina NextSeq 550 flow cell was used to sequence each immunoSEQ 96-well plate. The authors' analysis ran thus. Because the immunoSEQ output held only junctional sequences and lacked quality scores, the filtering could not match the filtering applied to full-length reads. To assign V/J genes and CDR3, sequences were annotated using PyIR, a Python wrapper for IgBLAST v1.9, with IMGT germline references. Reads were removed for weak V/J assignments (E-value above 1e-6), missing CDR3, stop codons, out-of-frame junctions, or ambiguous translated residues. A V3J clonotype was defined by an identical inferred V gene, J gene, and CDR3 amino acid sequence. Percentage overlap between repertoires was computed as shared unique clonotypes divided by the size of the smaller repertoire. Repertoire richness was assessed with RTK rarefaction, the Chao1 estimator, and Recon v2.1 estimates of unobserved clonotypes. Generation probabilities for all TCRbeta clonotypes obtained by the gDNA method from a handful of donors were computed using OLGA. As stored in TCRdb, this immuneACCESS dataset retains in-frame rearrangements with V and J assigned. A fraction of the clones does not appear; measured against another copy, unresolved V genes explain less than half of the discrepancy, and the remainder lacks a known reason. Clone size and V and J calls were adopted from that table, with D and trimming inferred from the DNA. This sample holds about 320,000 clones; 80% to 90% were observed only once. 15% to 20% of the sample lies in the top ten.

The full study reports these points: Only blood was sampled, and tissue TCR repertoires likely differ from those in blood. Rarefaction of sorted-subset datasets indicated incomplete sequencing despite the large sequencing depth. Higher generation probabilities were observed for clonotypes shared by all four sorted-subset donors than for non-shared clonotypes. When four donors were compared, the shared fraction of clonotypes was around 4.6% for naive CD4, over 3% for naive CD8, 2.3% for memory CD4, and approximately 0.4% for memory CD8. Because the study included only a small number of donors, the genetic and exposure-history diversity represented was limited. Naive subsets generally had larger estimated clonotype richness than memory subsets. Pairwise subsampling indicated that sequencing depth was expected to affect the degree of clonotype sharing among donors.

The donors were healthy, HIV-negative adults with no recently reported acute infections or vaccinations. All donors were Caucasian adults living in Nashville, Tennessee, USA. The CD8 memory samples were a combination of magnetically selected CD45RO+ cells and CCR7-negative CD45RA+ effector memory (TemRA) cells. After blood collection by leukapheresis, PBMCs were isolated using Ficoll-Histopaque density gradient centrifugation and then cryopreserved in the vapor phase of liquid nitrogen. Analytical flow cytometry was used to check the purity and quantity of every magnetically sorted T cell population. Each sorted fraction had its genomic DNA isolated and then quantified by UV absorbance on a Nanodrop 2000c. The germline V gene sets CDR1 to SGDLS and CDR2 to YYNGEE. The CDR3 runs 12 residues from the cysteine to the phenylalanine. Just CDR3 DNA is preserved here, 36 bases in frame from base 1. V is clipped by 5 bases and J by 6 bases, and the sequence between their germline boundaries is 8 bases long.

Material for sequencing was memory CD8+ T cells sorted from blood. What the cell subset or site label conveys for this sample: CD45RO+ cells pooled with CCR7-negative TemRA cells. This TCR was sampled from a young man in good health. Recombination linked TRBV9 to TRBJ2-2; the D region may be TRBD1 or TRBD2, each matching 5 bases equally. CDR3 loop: CASSEGSGELFF. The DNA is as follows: TGTGCCAGCAGTGAGGGGTCCGGGGAGCTGTTTTTT.